The source of this T cell receptor beta chain is a study of control samples from healthy donors and cancer patients. Sequenced by immunoSEQ multiplex PCR; TCRdb stores in-frame clones only, minus some. Among about 86,000 clones listed, roughly nine tenths were seen once. This CDR3 comprises 16 residues. The receptor was derived from a woman between 50 and 59 years old with colorectal cancer. Sequences were obtained from PBMCs. The V call is TRBV7-5, the J call TRBJ1-5; the DNA was not compared with TRBD1, the D call given in the table. TRBV7-5 is a documented pseudogene. The CDR3 coding sequence is TGTGCCAGAAGTCCTCCGGGACAGGGGCCCAATCAGCCCCAGCATTTT. Protein sequence: CARSPPGQGPNQPQHF.